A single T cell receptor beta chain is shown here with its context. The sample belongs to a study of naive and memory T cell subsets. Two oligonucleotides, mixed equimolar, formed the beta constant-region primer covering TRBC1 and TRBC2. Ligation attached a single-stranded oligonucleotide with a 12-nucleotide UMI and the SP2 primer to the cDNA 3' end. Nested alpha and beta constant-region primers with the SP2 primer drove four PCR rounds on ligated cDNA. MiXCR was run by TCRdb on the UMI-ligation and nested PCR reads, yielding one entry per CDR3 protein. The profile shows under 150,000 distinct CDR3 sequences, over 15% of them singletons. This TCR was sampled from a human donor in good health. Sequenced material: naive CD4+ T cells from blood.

This CDR3 is CASDRLFDNQPQHF. DNA of the CDR3: TGTGCCAGCGACAGGCTATTTGACAATCAGCCCCAGCATTTT. J is TRBJ1-5 and V is TRBV6-1; possibly TRBD1 for D (6 bases). Germline CDR1 and CDR2: MNHNS and SASEGT. This CDR3 comprises 14 residues. The V end was cut by 8 bases, the J end by 3 bases, with 14 bases between.